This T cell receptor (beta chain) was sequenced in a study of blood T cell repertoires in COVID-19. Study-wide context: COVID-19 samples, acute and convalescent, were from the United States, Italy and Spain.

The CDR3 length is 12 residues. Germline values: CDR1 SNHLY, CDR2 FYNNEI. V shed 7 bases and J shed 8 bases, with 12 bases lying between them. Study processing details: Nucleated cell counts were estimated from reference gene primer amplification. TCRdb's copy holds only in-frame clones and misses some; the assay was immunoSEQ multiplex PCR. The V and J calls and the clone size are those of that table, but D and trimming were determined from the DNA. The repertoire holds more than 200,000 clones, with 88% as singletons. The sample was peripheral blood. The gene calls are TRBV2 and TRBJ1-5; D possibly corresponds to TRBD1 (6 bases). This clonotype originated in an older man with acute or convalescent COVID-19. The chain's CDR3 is CASNGNREPQHF. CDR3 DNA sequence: TGTGCCAGCAATGGTAACAGGGAGCCCCAGCATTTT.